The 16 T cell receptor beta chains below all came from one sample that was sequenced in a study of Ad26.COV2.S vaccination and SARS-CoV-2 variants. Treatment noted: some 19 received Ad26.COV2.S at low or high dose, single or two shots; about 5 received placebo; per-sample allocation not given. Samples were taken on day 63 after the first vaccine or placebo injection. Some clones are missing from TCRdb's copy, which holds only in-frame ones; the method was immunoSEQ multiplex PCR. The sample contains 350,000 to 600,000 clones, roughly nine tenths of which appear only once. Material: peripheral blood, obtained in a trial of Ad26.COV2.S vaccine versus placebo. These receptors all come from a person aged 18-60 years who received the Ad26.COV2.S COVID-19 vaccine or a placebo.

This rearrangement joins TRBV12-5 to TRBJ1-5; D is ambiguous. Deletions cut 3 bases from V and 1 base from J, with 10 bases between. The CDR3 covers 15 residues. CDR1 LGHNT and CDR2 FRNRAP come from the germline V gene. DNA of the CDR3: TGTGCTAGTGGTTTTTCTCCGGGCAGCAATCAGCCCCAGCATTTT. Amino acids: CASGFSPGSNQPQHF.

V usage is TRBV11-3 and J usage is TRBJ2-3, with D possibly matching TRBD2 (6 bases). Looked up from germline, CDR1 is SGHNT and CDR2 is YENEEA. The CDR3 runs to 15 residues. Deletions cut 5 bases from V and 2 bases from J, with 14 bases between. This chain's CDR3 is CASSAGRSATDTQYF. In DNA form, the CDR3 reads TGTGCCAGCAGCGCGGGACGGTCTGCCACAGATACGCAGTATTTT.

This sequence joins TRBV28 and TRBJ1-2; 10 bases agree with TRBD1. In germline, CDR1 is MDHEN, CDR2 SYDVKM. J lost 4 bases, V lost 6 bases, and 2 bases had no gene match. This CDR3 contains 13 residues. In DNA, the CDR3 is TGTGCCAGCAGGGACAGGGGGACCTATGGCTACACCTTC. Encoded protein: CASRDRGTYGYTF.

The V call is TRBV19, the J call TRBJ2-3; D not resolved. The V end was cut by 5 bases, the J end by 2 bases, with 8 bases between. Germline V gives CDR1 LNHDA, CDR2 SQIVND (reference sequence). The CDR3 is 13 amino acids. The CDR3 protein is CASSLRHTDTQYF. CDR3 in DNA: TGTGCCAGTAGTTTAAGACACACAGATACGCAGTATTTT.

The genes are TRBV27 and TRBJ1-2; unclear D gene. The CDR3 length is 13 residues. From germline, CDR1 is MNHEY and CDR2 SMNVEV (reference sequence). V was shortened by 3 bases and J by 2 bases, with 7 bases between the two germline ends. The CDR3 coding sequence is TGTGCCAGCAGTTTCGACGCAAACTATGGCTACACCTTC. The encoded protein is CASSFDANYGYTF.

The chain combines TRBV7-9 with TRBJ2-3; D not certain. The CDR3 has 11 amino acids. Germline CDR1 SEHNR, CDR2 FQNEAQ (reference sequence). With 8 bases removed from V and 2 bases from J, the gap between germline ends came to 5 bases. CDR3 DNA sequence: TGTGCCAGCCTACTCACAGATACGCAGTATTTT. The encoded protein is CASLLTDTQYF.

The V and J genes are TRBV3-1 (or the pseudogene TRBV3-2) and TRBJ2-1; perhaps TRBD2 as D (6 bases). V lost 2 bases and J lost 5, with 13 bases in between. The germline CDR1 and CDR2 sequences are LGHDT and YNNKEL (reference sequence). This CDR3 has 15 residues. CDR3 amino acids: CASSQLLARDNEQFF. DNA for the CDR3: TGTGCCAGCAGCCAACTACTAGCACGGGACAATGAGCAGTTCTTC.

The chain employs TRBV4-3 and TRBJ2-1, with D hard to call. V lost 0 bases and J 3 bases, leaving 15 bases between the germline ends. Germline-derived CDR1 and CDR2 are LGHNA and YSLEER. The CDR3 extends over 17 amino acids. Here the CDR3 DNA reads TGCGCCAGCAGCCAAGATTCTCTGTTGGGGTTCTACAATGAGCAGTTCTTC. Translating gives CASSQDSLLGFYNEQFF.

In its sample, this clone was seen once. An end of the junction differs from the germline gene, which may be a read error. The chain joins TRBV5-1 to TRBJ2-1, with unresolved D. Per the germline V gene, CDR1 is SGHRS and CDR2 is YFSETQ. The CDR3 loop spans 15 amino acids. Here the CDR3 reads CASSPTPAYDNEQFF. In nucleotides, the CDR3 is TGCGCCAGCAGCCCCACCCCCGCGTACGACAATGAACAGTTCTTC.

V and J are TRBV6-1 and TRBJ2-3; TRBD2 is a possible D gene (6 bases). This CDR3 is 16 amino acids long. The V gene lost 1 base and the J gene lost 1 base, with 12 bases spanning the gap. Germline values: CDR1 MNHNS, CDR2 SASEGT. CDR3 protein: CASSEVGGWGTDTQYF. The CDR3 DNA reads as TGTGCCAGCAGTGAAGTTGGGGGGTGGGGCACAGATACGCAGTATTTT.

The chain combines TRBV9 with TRBJ1-1; TRBD1 matches at 7 bases. The V segment lost 3 bases and the J segment 1 base; nucleotides outside the gene matches: 12. This CDR3 has 17 residues. Germline V gene data show CDR1 as SGDLS and CDR2 as YYNGEE. Written as DNA, the CDR3 is TGTGCCAGCAGCGAAACAGGGGAGGTATGGTCGAACACTGAAGCTTTCTTT. It yields the protein CASSETGEVWSNTEAFF.

The chain couples TRBV18 to TRBJ2-7, with a possible D match to TRBD2 (6 bases). Per germline, CDR1 KGHSH and CDR2 LQKENI. V lost 3 bases and J 5 bases, leaving 11 bases between the germline ends. This CDR3 has 13 residues. CDR3 sequence (DNA): TGTGCCAGCTCACCGCGGGAAAGAAACGAGCAGTACTTC. Translated: CASSPRERNEQYF.

This chain links TRBV10-1 with TRBJ2-7; D is unresolved. The CDR3 contains 13 residues. Trimming stripped 0 bases from V and 12 bases from J, with 15 bases between. Germline loops: CDR1 WNHNN, CDR2 SYGVQD (reference sequence). The CDR3 region is CASSESGQSGPYF. CDR3 coding DNA: TGCGCCAGCAGTGAGTCGGGTCAATCTGGGCCGTACTTC.

The rearrangement joins TRBV12-3 or TRBV12-4 to TRBJ1-4, with D possibly TRBD1 on 6 matching bases. V was pared by 3 bases and J by 10 bases, with 12 bases between. CDR3 size: 13 residues. CDR3 sequence (DNA): TGTGCCAGCAGTTTTGAACAGGGCGGAAAACTGTTTTTT. It yields the protein CASSFEQGGKLFF.

CDR3 in amino acids: CASSPRLGAGGVDTEAFF. DNA for the CDR3: TGTGCCAGCTCACCCAGACTAGGGGCAGGCGGAGTCGACACTGAAGCTTTCTTT. The V gene is TRBV18, the J gene TRBJ1-1; weak D call: TRBD1 (5 bases). Trimming shortened V by 3 bases and J by 3 bases, and 23 bases separated the two germline ends. The CDR3 has 18 residues. Germline V gene lookup returns CDR1 KGHSH and CDR2 LQKENI.

This clone was observed a few times. The J gene is TRBJ2-6, the V gene TRBV19, with D possibly being TRBD1 (5 bases). The CDR3 contains 17 residues. Trimming took 8 bases from V and 0 from J, leaving 17 bases between them. Germline values: CDR1 LNHDA, CDR2 SQIVND (reference sequence). In DNA form, the CDR3 reads TGTGCCAGTGTGGATCGCTGGACATACTCTGGGGCCAACGTCCTGACTTTC. Translation gives CASVDRWTYSGANVLTF.